These T cell receptor beta chains were read from a single sample in a study of T-cell reconstitution after alpha-beta-depleted transplantation in children. A single record per CDR3 protein comes from TCRdb applying MiXCR to the PCR reads. This table holds about 170,000 distinct CDR3 sequences, 11% found once. The source material was PBMCs, sampled before TCRalphabeta/CD19-depleted stem cell transplant. These receptors were collected from a boy aged 2 to 10 with acute myeloid leukemia, due to receive a stem cell transplant. Both conserved end residues are part of each CDR3. The order of the fields is V gene, J gene, CDR3 protein.

v_gene: TRBV20-1; j_gene: TRBJ2-1; CDR3aa: CSASPVIGPGEQFF
v_gene: TRBV5-5; j_gene: TRBJ1-3; CDR3aa: CASSYRVSAGNTIYF
v_gene: TRBV28; j_gene: TRBJ2-3; CDR3aa: CASSLPSLHTDTQYF
v_gene: TRBV2; j_gene: TRBJ1-5; CDR3aa: CASSASGTGGTYSNQPQHF
v_gene: TRBV5-1; j_gene: TRBJ2-1; CDR3aa: CASSQVPSGSYNEQFF
v_gene: TRBV4-1; j_gene: TRBJ2-5; CDR3aa: CASSHLGVQETQYF
v_gene: TRBV20-1; j_gene: TRBJ2-2; CDR3aa: CSARDPDRNQNTGELFF
v_gene: TRBV11-2; j_gene: TRBJ1-5; CDR3aa: CASSLGARNQPQHF
v_gene: TRBV20-1; j_gene: TRBJ2-1; CDR3aa: CSARAWTGDYNEQFF
v_gene: TRBV15; j_gene: TRBJ1-3; CDR3aa: CATSVQGDGNTIYF
v_gene: TRBV6-5; j_gene: TRBJ1-2; CDR3aa: CASSYGGGDYGYTF
v_gene: TRBV5-1; j_gene: TRBJ1-2; CDR3aa: CASSEGQLLNYGYTF
v_gene: TRBV9; j_gene: TRBJ1-4; CDR3aa: CASSEGTTNEKLFF
v_gene: TRBV5-1; j_gene: TRBJ1-4; CDR3aa: CASSLEGAFNEKLFF
v_gene: TRBV4-2; j_gene: TRBJ1-2; CDR3aa: CASSQVQDRGYGYTF
v_gene: TRBV4-1; j_gene: TRBJ1-1; CDR3aa: CASSDWGMVTEAFF
v_gene: TRBV12-3/TRBV12-4; j_gene: TRBJ1-1; CDR3aa: CASSFRGILNTEAFF
v_gene: TRBV7-9; j_gene: TRBJ1-2; CDR3aa: CASNPLGPDYGYTF
v_gene: TRBV7-6; j_gene: TRBJ2-7; CDR3aa: CASSLDSGGPYEQYF
v_gene: TRBV5-1; j_gene: TRBJ1-4; CDR3aa: CASSRDSEKLFF
v_gene: TRBV6-2/TRBV6-3; j_gene: TRBJ1-5; CDR3aa: CASSLDRKTASNQPQHF
v_gene: TRBV2; j_gene: TRBJ2-3; CDR3aa: CASSDITRDTQYF
v_gene: TRBV6-1; j_gene: TRBJ2-5; CDR3aa: CASRDQGTKETQYF
v_gene: TRBV12-3/TRBV12-4; j_gene: TRBJ1-2; CDR3aa: CASSLDPGENYGYTF